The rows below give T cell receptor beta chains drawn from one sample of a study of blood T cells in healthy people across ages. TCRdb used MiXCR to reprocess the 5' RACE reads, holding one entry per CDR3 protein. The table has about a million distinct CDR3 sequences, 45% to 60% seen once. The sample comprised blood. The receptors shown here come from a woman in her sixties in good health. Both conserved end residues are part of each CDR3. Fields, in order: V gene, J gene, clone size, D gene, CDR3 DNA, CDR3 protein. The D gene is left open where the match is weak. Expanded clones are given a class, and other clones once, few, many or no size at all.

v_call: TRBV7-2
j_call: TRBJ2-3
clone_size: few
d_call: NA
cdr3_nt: TGTGCCAGCAGCTTACGGGATGGGGATACGCAGTATTTT
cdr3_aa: CASSLRDGDTQYF

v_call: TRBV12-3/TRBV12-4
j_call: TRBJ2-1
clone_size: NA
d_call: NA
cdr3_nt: TGTGCCAGCACAGAGGGCCGGCGGACACGCTACAATGAGCAGTTCTTC
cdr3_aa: CASTEGRRTRYNEQFF

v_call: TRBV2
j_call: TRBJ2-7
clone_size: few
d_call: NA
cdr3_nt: TGTGCCAGCAGTGTCGGGAACGAGCAGTACTTC
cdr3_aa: CASSVGNEQYF

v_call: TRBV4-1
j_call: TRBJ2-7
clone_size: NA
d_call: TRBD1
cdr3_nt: TGCGCCAGCAGCCAGGAAGGACAGGGGGTCCACGAGCAGTACTTC
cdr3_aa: CASSQEGQGVHEQYF

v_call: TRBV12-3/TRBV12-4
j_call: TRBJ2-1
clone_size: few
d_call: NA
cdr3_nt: TGTGCCAGCAGTTTAGCCCCCAGTAGGTGGGCCTACAATGAGCAGTTCTTC
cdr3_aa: CASSLAPSRWAYNEQFF

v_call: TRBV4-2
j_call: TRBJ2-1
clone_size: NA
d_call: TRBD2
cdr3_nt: TGTGCCAGCAGCCAACCAGCTAGCGGGATCTACAATGAGCAGTTCTTC
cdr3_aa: CASSQPASGIYNEQFF

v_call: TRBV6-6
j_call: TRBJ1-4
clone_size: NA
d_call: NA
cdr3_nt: TGTGCCAGCAGTTGCGAACGTAATGAAAAACTGTTTTTT
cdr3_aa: CASSCERNEKLFF

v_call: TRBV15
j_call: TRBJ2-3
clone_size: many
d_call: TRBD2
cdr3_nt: TGTGCCACGGGGAGCGGGATGGTTGCAGATACGCAGTATTTT
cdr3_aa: CATGSGMVADTQYF

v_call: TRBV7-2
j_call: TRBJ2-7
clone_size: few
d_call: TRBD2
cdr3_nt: TGTGCCAGCAGCTTAACCGGACTAGCGGGTATCTACGAGCAGTACTTC
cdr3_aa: CASSLTGLAGIYEQYF

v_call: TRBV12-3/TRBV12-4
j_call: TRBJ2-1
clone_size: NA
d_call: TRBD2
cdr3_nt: TGTGCCAGTTCGCCGCGGGAGTCCACGGGTAATGAGCAGTTCTTC
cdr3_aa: CASSPRESTGNEQFF

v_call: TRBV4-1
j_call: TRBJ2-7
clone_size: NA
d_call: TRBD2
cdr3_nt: TGCGCCAGCAGCCAAGGACTAGCGTCCTACTACGAGCAGTACTTC
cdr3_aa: CASSQGLASYYEQYF

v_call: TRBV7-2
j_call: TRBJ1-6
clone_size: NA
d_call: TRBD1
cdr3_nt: TGTGCCAGCAGCTTAATCGACAGGGGTGGCTATAATTCACCCCTCCACTTT
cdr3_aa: CASSLIDRGGYNSPLHF

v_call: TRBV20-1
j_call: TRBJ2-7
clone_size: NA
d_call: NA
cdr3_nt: TGCAGTGCTAGAGCGGGACAAAACTCCTACGAGCAGTACTTC
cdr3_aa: CSARAGQNSYEQYF

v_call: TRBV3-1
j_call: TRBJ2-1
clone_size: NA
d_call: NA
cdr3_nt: TGTGCCAGCAGCCTTCCGGTGATCCACTCCTACAATGAGCAGTTCTTC
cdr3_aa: CASSLPVIHSYNEQFF

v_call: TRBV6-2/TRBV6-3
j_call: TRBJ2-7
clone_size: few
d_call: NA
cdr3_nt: TGTGCCAGCAGAGACAGGCACTACGAGCAGTACTTC
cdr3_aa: CASRDRHYEQYF

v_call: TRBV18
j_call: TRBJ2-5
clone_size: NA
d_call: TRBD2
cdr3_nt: TGTGCCAGCTCACTAGGGACTAGCGGGAGACAAGAGACCCAGTACTTC
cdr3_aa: CASSLGTSGRQETQYF

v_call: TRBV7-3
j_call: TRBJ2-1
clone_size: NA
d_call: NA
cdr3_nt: TGTGCCAGTAGCTTCCATGGGGAGAATGAGCAGTTCTTC
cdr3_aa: CASSFHGENEQFF

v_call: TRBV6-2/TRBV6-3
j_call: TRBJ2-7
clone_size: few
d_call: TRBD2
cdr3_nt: TGTGCCAGCAGTACCCGGACTAGCGGATATTCCTACGAGCAGTACTTC
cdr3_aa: CASSTRTSGYSYEQYF

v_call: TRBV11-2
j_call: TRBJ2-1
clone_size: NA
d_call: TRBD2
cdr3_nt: TGTGCCAGCAGCCCGCGACTAGCCTCCCAAGGCGATGAGCAGTTCTTC
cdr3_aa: CASSPRLASQGDEQFF

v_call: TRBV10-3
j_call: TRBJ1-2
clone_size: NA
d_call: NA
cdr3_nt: TGTGCCATCAGTGAGTCGAGCGATCCCTATGGCTGCACCTTC
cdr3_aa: CAISESSDPYGCTF

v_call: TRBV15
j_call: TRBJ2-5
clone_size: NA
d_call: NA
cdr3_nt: TGTGCCACCAGCAGAGATTCTCTAGAACACCCAGGGCCCCAGTACTTC
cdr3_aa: CATSRDSLEHPGPQYF

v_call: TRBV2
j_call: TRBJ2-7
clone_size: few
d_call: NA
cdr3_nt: TGTGCCAGCATGAGGACGGTCGTGCAGTACTTC
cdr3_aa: CASMRTVVQYF

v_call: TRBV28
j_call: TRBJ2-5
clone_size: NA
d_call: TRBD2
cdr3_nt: TGTGCCAGCAGTCCGACTAGCGGGGGCAGTTTAGGCAATGAGCAGTACTTC
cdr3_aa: CASSPTSGGSLGNEQYF

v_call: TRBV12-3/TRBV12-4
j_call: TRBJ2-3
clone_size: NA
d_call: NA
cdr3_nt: TGTGCCAGCAGTCCTAGAAGGAAAGGGGCAGATACGCAGTATTTT
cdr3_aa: CASSPRRKGADTQYF

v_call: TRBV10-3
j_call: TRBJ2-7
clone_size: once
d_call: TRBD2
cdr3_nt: TGTGCCACCTCAACTAGCGACTCCTACAATGAGCAGTACTTC
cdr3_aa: CATSTSDSYNEQYF

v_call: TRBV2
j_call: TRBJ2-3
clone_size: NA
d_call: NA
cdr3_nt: TGTGCCAGCAGTCGCGGGACAGATTACACAGATACGCAGTATTTT
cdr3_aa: CASSRGTDYTDTQYF

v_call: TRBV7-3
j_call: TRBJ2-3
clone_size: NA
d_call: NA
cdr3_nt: TGTGCCAGCAGCTTCGGACGAGGGGCAGATACGCAGTATTTT
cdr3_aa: CASSFGRGADTQYF

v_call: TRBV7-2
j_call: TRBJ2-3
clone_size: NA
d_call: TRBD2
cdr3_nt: TGTGCCAGCAGCTCCCTTCTGAGCGGGGGAGGGGGTACGCAGTATTTT
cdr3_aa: CASSSLLSGGGGTQYF

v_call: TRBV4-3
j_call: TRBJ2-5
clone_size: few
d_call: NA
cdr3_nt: TGCGCCAGCAGCCTCCTGACTGGGCAGCAAGAGACCCAGTACTTC
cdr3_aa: CASSLLTGQQETQYF

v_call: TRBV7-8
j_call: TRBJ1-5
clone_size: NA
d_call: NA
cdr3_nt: TGTGCCAGCAGCTTGGTTCCAGGGGATCAGCCCCAGCATTTT
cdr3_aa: CASSLVPGDQPQHF

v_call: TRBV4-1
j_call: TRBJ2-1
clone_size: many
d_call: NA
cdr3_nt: TGCGCCAGCAGCCATCTCTACAATGAGCAGTTCTTC
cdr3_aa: CASSHLYNEQFF

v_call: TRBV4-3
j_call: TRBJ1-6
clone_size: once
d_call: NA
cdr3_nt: TGCGCCAGCAGCCAAGTTGGTCCGGATTCACCCCTCCACTTT
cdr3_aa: CASSQVGPDSPLHF

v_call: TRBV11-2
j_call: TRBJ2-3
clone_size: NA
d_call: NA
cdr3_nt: TGTGCCAGCAGCACTCCGGGTGCTAGCACAGATACGCAGTATTTT
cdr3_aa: CASSTPGASTDTQYF

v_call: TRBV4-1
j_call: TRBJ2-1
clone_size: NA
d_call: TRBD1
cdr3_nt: TGCGCCAGCAGCCCTGGACAGAGGGGGCACAATGAGCAGTTCTTC
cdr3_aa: CASSPGQRGHNEQFF

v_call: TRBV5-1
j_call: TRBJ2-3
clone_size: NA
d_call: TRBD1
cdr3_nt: TGCGCCAGCAGCGGTGACAGGGTAGAGGACTTAGGCACAGATACGCAGTATTTT
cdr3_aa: CASSGDRVEDLGTDTQYF

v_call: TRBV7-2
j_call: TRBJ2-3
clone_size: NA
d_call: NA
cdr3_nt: TGTGCCAGCAGCCAAACCTTTAGCGGAGGCCCCGATACGCAGTATTTT
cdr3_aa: CASSQTFSGGPDTQYF

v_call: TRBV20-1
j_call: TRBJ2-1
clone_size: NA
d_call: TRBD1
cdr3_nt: TGCAGTGCTAGAACGACAGGGGGCCGGAATGAGCAGTTCTTC
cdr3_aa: CSARTTGGRNEQFF

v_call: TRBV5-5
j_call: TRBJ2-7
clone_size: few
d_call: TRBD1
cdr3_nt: TGTGCCAGCAGCTACAGGGGGCGGCCGCTCTACGAGCAGTACTTC
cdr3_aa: CASSYRGRPLYEQYF

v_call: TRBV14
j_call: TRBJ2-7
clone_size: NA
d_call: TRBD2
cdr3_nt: TGTGCCAGCAGCACCACCGGGACTAGCGGGAGGCGCTACGAGCAGTACTTC
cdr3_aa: CASSTTGTSGRRYEQYF

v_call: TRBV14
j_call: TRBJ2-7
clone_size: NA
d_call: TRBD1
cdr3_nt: TGTGCCAGCAGCCAAGGGACAGGGGTCTACGAGCAGTACTTC
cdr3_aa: CASSQGTGVYEQYF

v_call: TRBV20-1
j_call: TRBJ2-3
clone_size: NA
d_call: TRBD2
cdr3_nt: TGCAGTGCCATACTCACGGGAGGGTTGCGCACAGATACGCAGTATTTT
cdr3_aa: CSAILTGGLRTDTQYF

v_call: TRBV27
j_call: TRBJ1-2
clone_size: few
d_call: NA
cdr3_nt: TGTGCCAGCAGCCCCACCCGGGACCGACTCATGGCTGGCTACACCTTC
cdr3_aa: CASSPTRDRLMAGYTF

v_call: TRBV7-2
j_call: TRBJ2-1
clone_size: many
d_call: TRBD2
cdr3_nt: TGTGCCAGCAGCTTAAGGGGACTAGCCTCCTACAATGAGCAGTTCTTC
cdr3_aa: CASSLRGLASYNEQFF

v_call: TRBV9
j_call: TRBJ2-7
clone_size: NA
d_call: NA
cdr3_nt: TGTGCCAGCAGCGCCAACCTAGTAGGCGAGCAGTACTTC
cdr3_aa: CASSANLVGEQYF

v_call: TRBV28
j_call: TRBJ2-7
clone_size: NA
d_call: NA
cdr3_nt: TGTGCCAGCAGTTTTTGGGGAGAGCAGTACTTC
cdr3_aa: CASSFWGEQYF

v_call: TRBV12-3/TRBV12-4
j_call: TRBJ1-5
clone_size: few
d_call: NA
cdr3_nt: TGTGCCAGCAGTTTCGGGGGGTCGGATCAGCCCCAGCATTTT
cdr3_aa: CASSFGGSDQPQHF

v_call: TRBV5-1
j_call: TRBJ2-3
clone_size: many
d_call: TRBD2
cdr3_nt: TGCGCCAGCAGCTTGGGAGTAGCGGGAAGAACAGATACGCAGTATTTT
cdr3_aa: CASSLGVAGRTDTQYF

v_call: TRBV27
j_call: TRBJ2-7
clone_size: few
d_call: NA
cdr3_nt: TGTGCCAGCAGGACATATGACTGGTCCTACGAGCAGTACTTC
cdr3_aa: CASRTYDWSYEQYF

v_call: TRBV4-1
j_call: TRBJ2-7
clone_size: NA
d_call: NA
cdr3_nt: TGCGCCAGCAGGGGGGCAGGGGACTACGAGCAGTACTTC
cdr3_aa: CASRGAGDYEQYF

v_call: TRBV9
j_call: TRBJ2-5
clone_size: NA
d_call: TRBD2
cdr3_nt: TGTGCCAGCAGCGTAGAGCCCCTAGCGGGAGGGCCCCGAGAGACCCAGTACTTC
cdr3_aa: CASSVEPLAGGPRETQYF

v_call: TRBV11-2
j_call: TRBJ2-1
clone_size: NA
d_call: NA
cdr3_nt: TGTGCCAGCAGCTTATTGCTCGGGATTGCAGAAAATGAGCAGTTCTTC
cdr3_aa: CASSLLLGIAENEQFF

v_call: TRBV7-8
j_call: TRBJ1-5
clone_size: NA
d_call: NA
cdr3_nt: TGTGTCAGCAGCGTTTATAGCAATCAGCCCCAGCATTTT
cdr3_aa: CVSSVYSNQPQHF